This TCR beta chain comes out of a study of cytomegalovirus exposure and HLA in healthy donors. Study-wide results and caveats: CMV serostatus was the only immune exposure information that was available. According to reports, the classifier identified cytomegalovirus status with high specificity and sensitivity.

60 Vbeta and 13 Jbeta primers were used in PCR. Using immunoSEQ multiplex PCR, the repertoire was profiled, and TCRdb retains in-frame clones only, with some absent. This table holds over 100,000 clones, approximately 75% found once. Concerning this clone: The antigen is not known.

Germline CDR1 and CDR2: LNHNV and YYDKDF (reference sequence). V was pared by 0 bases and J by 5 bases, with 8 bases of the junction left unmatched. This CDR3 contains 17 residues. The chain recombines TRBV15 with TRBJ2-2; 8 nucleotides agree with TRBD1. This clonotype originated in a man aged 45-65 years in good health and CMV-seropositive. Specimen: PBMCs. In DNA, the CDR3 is TGTGCCACCAGCAGAGAGTTTGGGACAGGAGATACCGGGGAGCTGTTTTTT. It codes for CATSREFGTGDTGELFF.